In this sample, the clone carrying this T cell receptor (beta chain) turned up a few times. Its antigen is currently unknown. Researchers amplified the TCR beta CDR3 regions from RNA transcripts. The HTBI primer set drove a first-round RT-PCR of the TCR CDR3. TCRdb recomputed calls from the multiplex PCR reads with MiXCR, one row per CDR3 protein. This table has roughly 420,000 distinct CDR3 sequences, 15% to 19% appearing once. This sample is drawn from a study of T cells in Graves' hyperthyroidism and ophthalmopathy. The PBMCs were sourced from fresh peripheral blood (about 10 ml). Findings of the study overall: Ophthalmopathy, which appeared later, was predicted by the model a median around 6.5 months before onset.

Input material: blood. The sequence derives from a woman aged 18 to 35 with Graves' hyperthyroidism.

The chain's CDR3 is CASSLVLRGRSKNIQYF. The CDR3 DNA sequence: TGTGCCAGCAGCTTAGTTTTGCGGGGACGGTCCAAAAACATTCAGTACTTC. The chain employs TRBV7-9 and TRBJ2-4, with D possibly being TRBD2 (6 bases). CDR1 and CDR2 from the germline V gene are SEHNR and FQNEAQ (reference sequence). V lost 1 base and J 2 bases, leaving 15 bases between the germline ends. The CDR3 sequence is 17 residues long.